This T cell receptor (beta chain) was profiled in a study of immune evolution from preneoplasia to lung adenocarcinoma. Whole-study findings and limits: From normal lung to invasive adenocarcinoma, top clone frequencies appeared to decrease. Normal lung had highest clonality; later lesions appeared denser, more diverse.

Sequenced by immunoSEQ multiplex PCR; TCRdb stores in-frame clones only, minus some. This sample has around 2,700 clones, with roughly 40% found just once. Note on this clone: The antigen is undetermined.

Patients had resection in Japan or China between the mid-2010s and the late 2010s. Histologic diagnosis was independently verified by two lung pathologists. Sequencing was carried out using FFPE adjacent normal lung tissue. The clonotype comes from a person aged 55-80 years with lung adenocarcinoma.

CDR3 amino acids: CASSQVTGGGNQPQHF. The DNA of the CDR3 is TGCGCCAGCAGCCAAGTTACAGGGGGAGGCAATCAGCCCCAGCATTTT. The chain has TRBV4-1 and TRBJ1-5; 8 bases agree with TRBD1. V shed 1 base, J shed 2 bases, and the junction held 4 bases outside the gene matches. Germline V gives CDR1 MGHRA, CDR2 YSYEKL. CDR3 length: 16 amino acids.